The 30 T cell receptor beta chains presented below share a single source sample, sequenced in a study of regulatory T cells in long-lasting Graves disease. CDR3 regions were amplified by Arm-PCR using iRepertoire HTBI primers to build TCR beta libraries. TCRdb re-derived calls from the multiplex PCR reads in MiXCR, one entry per CDR3 protein. The table has about 470,000 distinct CDR3 sequences, about a fifth seen once. The time point is: persistent/refractory GD, antithyroid drugs over 5 years with positive TRAb. Generation of the TCR library employed RNA extracted from PBMCs. This sample comprised peripheral blood mononuclear cells (PBMCs), obtained when the disease was refractory, from a patient treated with antithyroid drugs. All receptors derive from a female donor with Graves disease.

Only a few counts were recorded for this clonotype. The V call is TRBV11-2, the J call TRBJ1-5; 8 nucleotides match TRBD1. Germline V gives CDR1 SGHAT, CDR2 FQNNGV. With 5 bases clipped from V and 1 base from J, the junction kept 7 bases outside the gene matches. The CDR3 covers 16 residues. The CDR3 coding sequence is TGTGCCAGCAGCCCCGGGACAGGTGGGAGCAATCAGCCCCAGCATTTT. Translated, it gives CASSPGTGGSNQPQHF. The full variable domain, with the rest looked up from reference TRBV11-2 and TRBJ1-5, is EAGVAQSPRYKIIEKRQSVAFWCNPISGHATLYWYQQILGQGPKLLIQFQNNGVVDDSQLPKDRFSAERLKGVDSTLKIQPAKLEDSAVYLCASSPGTGGSNQPQHFGDGTRLSIL.

V usage is TRBV20-1 and J usage is TRBJ2-4; D is possibly TRBD1 or TRBD2 (5 bases each). The CDR3 spans 14 residues. The ends were cut back, 1 base at V and 7 bases at J, with 14 bases in the middle. Looked up from germline, CDR1 is DFQATT and CDR2 is SNEGSKA (reference sequence). CDR3 sequence reads: CSARGGGWGNIQYF. DNA for the CDR3: TGCAGTGCTAGAGGTGGTGGGTGGGGGAACATTCAGTACTTC.

This rearrangement joins TRBV29-1 to TRBJ1-2; no definite D call. The V end was cut by 2 bases, the J end by 0 bases, with 10 bases between. From germline, CDR1 is SQVTM and CDR2 ANQGSEA. This CDR3 has 14 residues. CDR3: CSVEPVLANYGYTF. In nucleotides, the CDR3 is TGCAGCGTTGAACCCGTCCTAGCTAACTATGGCTACACCTTC.

In the case of this clonotype: A read error may account for a junction end that differs from germline. This rearrangement joins TRBV11-2 to TRBJ2-7, with a weak D call TRBD2 (6 bases). CDR1 and CDR2 (germline): SGHAT, FQNNGV. The CDR3 runs to 12 residues. CDR3 protein: CASSLDPGVQYF. Here the CDR3 DNA reads TGTGCCAGCAGCTTAGATCCGGGGGTGCAGTATTTC.

This clonotype was detected ten times or more. The rearrangement uses TRBV11-2 and TRBJ2-2, with a tentative D call TRBD2 (6 bases). The CDR3 is 13 residues long. Trimming stripped 5 bases from V and 7 bases from J, with 11 bases between. Germline-derived CDR1 and CDR2 are SGHAT and FQNNGV. As DNA, the CDR3 is TGTGCCAGCAGCCTTCGGAGGGGCGGGGAGCTGTTTTTT. As protein: CASSLRRGGELFF.

Many counts were recorded for this clonotype. The chain has TRBV20-1 and TRBJ2-7, with 8 bases identical to TRBD2. V lost 6 bases and J lost 2; bases outside the gene matches: 6. Germline-derived CDR1 and CDR2 are DFQATT and SNEGSKA (reference sequence). The CDR3 covers 13 residues. This chain's CDR3 is CSASSGTAYEQYF. The CDR3 bases are TGCAGTGCGAGTAGCGGGACGGCCTACGAGCAGTACTTC.

The chain has TRBV29-1 and TRBJ2-2; 9 bases agree with TRBD1. There are 13 residues in the CDR3. Per the germline V gene, CDR1 is SQVTM and CDR2 is ANQGSEA. V gave up 6 bases and J gave up 6 bases; unmatched junction bases: 5. CDR3 bases: TGCAGCGTGAGGGACAGGGACGCCGGGGAGCTGTTTTTT. Amino acids: CSVRDRDAGELFF.

This clonotype was counted many times. This CDR3 is CASSPGGNTGELFF. The CDR3 DNA reads TGTGCCAGCAGCCCAGGGGGTAACACCGGGGAGCTGTTTTTT. This chain connects TRBV7-9 to TRBJ2-2, with TRBD1 matching 7 bases. The length of the CDR3 is 14 residues. The V gene's germline CDR1 is SEHNR and CDR2 FQNEAQ (reference sequence). Germline trimming cut 5 bases from V and 2 bases from J; bases unmatched to any gene: 2.

The sample holds many counts of this clonotype. V is TRBV6-5 and J is TRBJ1-1; 8 bases map to TRBD1. Germline V lookup: CDR1 MNHEY, CDR2 SVGAGI. Trimming cost V 2 bases and J 8 bases; bases outside gene matches: 10. The CDR3 has 15 residues. CDR3 nucleotides: TGTGCCAGCAGTTACCCGACAGGGGTTGTCGGAGAAGCTTTCTTT. Protein product: CASSYPTGVVGEAFF.

This clonotype was seen at least ten times. The rearrangement links TRBV6-5 to TRBJ1-2; D may be TRBD1 (6 bases). The V and J ends lost 0 bases and 5 bases respectively, with 22 bases between them. The CDR3 covers 18 residues. The germline gives CDR1 MNHEY, CDR2 SVGAGI. Written as DNA, the CDR3 is TGTGCCAGCAGTTACTCGATCAACAGGGAAGCCACTTTGTATGGCTACACCTTC. This gives the protein CASSYSINREATLYGYTF.

This clonotype has at least ten counts. This sequence joins TRBV6-1 and TRBJ2-7; D perhaps matches TRBD2 (7 bases). Trimming stripped 4 bases from V and 3 bases from J, with 19 bases between. Per germline, CDR1 MNHNS and CDR2 SASEGT. The CDR3 is 16 amino acids. The DNA for the CDR3 is TGTGCCAGCAGTGCGGGCTTTGCGGGGGCACTCTACGAGCAGTACTTC. It yields the protein CASSAGFAGALYEQYF.

The chain recombines TRBV11-2 with TRBJ2-7; 12 bases map to TRBD2. V shed 7 bases, J shed 2 bases, and the junction held 6 bases outside the gene matches. Germline V lookup: CDR1 SGHAT, CDR2 FQNNGV. The CDR3 is 15 amino acids. CDR3 bases: TGTGCCAGCAACTCCCCTAGCGGGAGGGCCTACGAGCAGTACTTC. Translated, it gives CASNSPSGRAYEQYF.

This clonotype was counted between two and nine times. The chain links TRBV30 to TRBJ2-2; D call uncertain. V was cut by 0 bases and J by 4 bases, with 9 bases left in between. This CDR3 spans 14 amino acids. Germline V gives CDR1 GTSNPN, CDR2 SVGIG (reference sequence). The CDR3 loop reads CAWSVELFTGELFF. CDR3 nucleotide sequence: TGTGCCTGGAGTGTTGAGCTCTTCACCGGGGAGCTGTTTTTT.

The chain is built from TRBV7-3 and TRBJ2-6, with a possible D match to TRBD1 (6 bases). CDR3 length: 20 amino acids. Trimming shortened V by 5 bases and J by 0 bases, and 23 bases separated the two germline ends. Germline-derived CDR1 and CDR2 are SGHTA and FQGTGA. The DNA for the CDR3 is TGTGCCAGCAGCAAAAGGCTTGTATCAGGGGTCCTCTCTGGGGCCAACGTCCTGACTTTC. This codes for CASSKRLVSGVLSGANVLTF.

This clonotype was observed at least ten times. The V gene is TRBV6-1, the J gene TRBJ1-2, with D unresolved. CDR1 is MNHNS and CDR2 is SASEGT in the germline V gene. The CDR3 covers 13 residues. Trimming removed 5 bases from V and 4 bases from J, with 11 bases in between. The CDR3 protein is CASSPPGSYGYTF. In DNA, the CDR3 is TGTGCCAGCAGTCCCCCCGGGAGCTATGGCTACACCTTC.

This clonotype was observed a few times. The chain has TRBV11-1 and TRBJ2-7; D gene ambiguous. Germline CDR1 reads SGHAT; CDR2 reads FQDESV (reference sequence). CDR3 length equals 14 residues. Trimming left V 5 bases short and J 3 bases short, with 14 bases between. Here the CDR3 DNA reads TGTGCCAGCAGCGAGACGGGCGGTAACTACGAGCAGTACTTC. Translation: CASSETGGNYEQYF. Using reference TRBV11-1 and TRBJ2-7 for the parts outside the CDR3, the full variable domain is EAEVAQSPRYKITEKSQAVAFWCDPISGHATLYWYRQILGQGPELLVQFQDESVVDDSQLPKDRFSAERLKGVDSTLKIQPAELGDSAMYLCASSETGGNYEQYFGPGTRLTVT.

This clonotype was found a few times. The conserved closing phenylalanine or tryptophan is absent in this CDR3, likely reflecting a read error. The chain employs TRBV6-2 or TRBV6-3 and TRBJ2-7; D could derive from TRBD1 or TRBD2 (5 bases each). The length of the CDR3 is 13 residues. CDR1 MNHEY and CDR2 SVGEGT come from the germline V gene. The germline V and J ends were trimmed by 2 bases and 4 bases, with 9 bases remaining between them. CDR3 nucleotide sequence: TGTGCCAGCAGTTACCGGGACGGTTACGAGCAGTACCTC. It encodes CASSYRDGYEQYL.

Turning to this clonotype: The junction differs from germline at one of its ends, possibly a read error. The chain employs TRBV28 and TRBJ1-5; D possibly corresponds to TRBD1 (5 bases). Looked up from germline, CDR1 is MDHEN and CDR2 is SYDVKM. The CDR3 runs to 14 residues. The CDR3 DNA is TGTGCCAGCAGGCTTCAGGGAATCAATCAGCTCCAGCATTTT. It codes for CASRLQGINQLQHF.

This clonotype occurred many times. The chain employs TRBV13 and TRBJ2-7; TRBD1 matches 7 bases. Germline CDR1 PRHDT, CDR2 FYEKMQ (reference sequence). The CDR3 loop spans 14 amino acids. Unmatched junction bases numbered 7, after V lost 5 bases and J lost 3 bases. DNA for the CDR3: TGTGCCAGCAGCCCGACAGGGAAATTCTACGAGCAGTACTTC. Residues: CASSPTGKFYEQYF.

The chain uses TRBV30 and TRBJ2-7; the D is unclear. Germline assignment: CDR1 GTSNPN and CDR2 SVGIG (reference sequence). This CDR3 comprises 12 residues. Between the trimmed V and J ends, which lost 4 bases and 3 bases, there was a span of 10 bases. DNA of the CDR3: TGTGCCTGGACGGTATCCGGCTACGAGCAGTACTTC. Its protein is CAWTVSGYEQYF.

J is TRBJ1-1 and V is TRBV4-3, with no clear D. Trimming stripped 0 bases from V and 2 bases from J, with 13 bases between. CDR1 is LGHNA and CDR2 is YSLEER in the germline V gene. The CDR3 spans 16 residues. CDR3 protein: CASSQDEGSGNTEAFF. The CDR3 coding sequence is TGCGCCAGCAGCCAAGATGAGGGTTCGGGTAACACTGAAGCTTTCTTT.

This clonotype was seen only a few times. The chain combines TRBV20-1 with TRBJ2-7, with 8 bases matching TRBD1. The V and J ends lost 6 bases and 6 bases, in that order; junction bases with no gene match: 13. CDR1 DFQATT and CDR2 SNEGSKA come from the germline V gene (reference sequence). The CDR3 contains 14 residues. CDR3: CSAVTGQGKPEQYF. Here the CDR3 DNA reads TGCAGTGCAGTCACCGGACAGGGCAAGCCCGAGCAGTACTTC.

This clonotype has more than one count but fewer than ten. This sequence joins TRBV7-9 and TRBJ1-2; D unresolved. CDR1 SEHNR and CDR2 FQNEAQ come from the germline V gene (reference sequence). The CDR3 consists of 15 residues. The ends were cut back, 1 base at V and 1 base at J, with 10 bases in the middle. Here the CDR3 DNA reads TGTGCCAGCAGCTTAGTGGATCTCTATAACTATGGCTACACCTTC. Translating gives CASSLVDLYNYGYTF.

The chain employs TRBV6-1 and TRBJ2-7; the match to TRBD1 covers 8 bases. The CDR3 sequence is 13 residues long. After removal of 7 bases from V and 5 bases from J, the junction contained 7 bases not matched to a gene. Germline loops: CDR1 MNHNS, CDR2 SASEGT. CDR3 region: CASNPGQAHEQYF. CDR3 DNA sequence: TGTGCCAGCAATCCGGGACAGGCCCACGAGCAGTACTTC.

This clonotype showed up just a few times. The J gene is TRBJ2-7, the V gene TRBV6-1; 10 bases map to TRBD1. The V and J ends lost 5 bases and 5 bases, in that order; junction bases with no gene match: 9. Germline CDR1 reads MNHNS; CDR2 reads SASEGT. The CDR3 runs 15 residues. The CDR3 region is CASSNAGTGVNEQYF. Written as DNA, the CDR3 is TGTGCCAGCAGTAACGCCGGGACAGGGGTTAACGAGCAGTACTTC.

This clonotype was seen more than once but under ten times. The chain couples TRBV5-5 to TRBJ1-6; 8 nucleotides align to TRBD1. CDR3 length: 15 residues. Trimming cost V 3 bases and J 9 bases; bases outside gene matches: 8. Germline lookup yields CDR1 SGHKS and CDR2 YYEKEE (reference sequence). The DNA for the CDR3 is TGTGCCAGCAGCTCCCAGGGGGCTATAAGTTCACCCCTCCACTTT. It specifies CASSSQGAISSPLHF.

On this clonotype itself: This may come from a read error, since a much larger clone is one base off. The J gene is TRBJ1-1, the V gene TRBV6-1, with 7 bases lining up with TRBD1. CDR1 is MNHNS, CDR2 SASEGT, per germline. V shed 6 bases, J shed 4 bases, and the junction held 8 bases outside the gene matches. CDR3 size: 14 residues. CDR3 sequence: CASRPRTGFTEAFF. The CDR3 coding sequence is TGTGCCAGCAGACCAAGGACAGGATTCACTGAAGCTTTCTTT.

This clonotype was found many times. The chain uses TRBV24-1 and TRBJ1-2; D is undetermined. The germline gives CDR1 KGHDR, CDR2 SFDVKD. V dropped 4 bases and J dropped 2 bases, with 19 bases sitting between them. The CDR3 sequence is 17 residues long. The CDR3 spells CATSEWKDETGNYGYTF. DNA for the CDR3: TGTGCCACCAGTGAGTGGAAGGACGAAACGGGGAACTATGGCTACACCTTC.

This clonotype was found many times. This chain links TRBV7-2 with TRBJ2-7, with 12 bases identical to TRBD2. After removal of 3 bases from V and 1 base from J, the junction contained 7 bases not matched to a gene. This CDR3 is 17 amino acids long. In germline, CDR1 is SGHTA, CDR2 FQGNSA. The CDR3 spells CASSLSGLAGPSYEQYF. As DNA, the CDR3 is TGTGCCAGCAGCTTGTCCGGACTAGCGGGACCGTCCTACGAGCAGTACTTC.

The chain recombines TRBV27 with TRBJ1-1; no clear D. The CDR3 is 12 residues long. The V gene lost 8 bases and the J gene lost 0 bases, with 7 bases spanning the gap. The germline CDR1 and CDR2 sequences are MNHEY and SMNVEV (reference sequence). The CDR3 region has the DNA TGTGCCAGCGCTAGGGTGAACACTGAAGCTTTCTTT. Its translation is CASARVNTEAFF.